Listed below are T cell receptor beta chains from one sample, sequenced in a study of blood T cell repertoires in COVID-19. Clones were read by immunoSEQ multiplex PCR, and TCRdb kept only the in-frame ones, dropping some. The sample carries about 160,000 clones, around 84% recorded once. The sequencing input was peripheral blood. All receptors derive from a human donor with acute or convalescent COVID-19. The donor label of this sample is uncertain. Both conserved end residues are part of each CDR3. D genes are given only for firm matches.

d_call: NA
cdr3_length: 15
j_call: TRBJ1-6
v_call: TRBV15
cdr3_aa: CATSRDRGRGVPLHF

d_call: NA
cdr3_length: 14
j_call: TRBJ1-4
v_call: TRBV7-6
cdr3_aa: CASSLGAVNEKLFF

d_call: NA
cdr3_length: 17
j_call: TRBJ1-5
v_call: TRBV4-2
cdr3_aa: CASSQLLKGESNQPQHF

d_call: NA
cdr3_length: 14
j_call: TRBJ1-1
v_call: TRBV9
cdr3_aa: CASSTRQVNTEAFF

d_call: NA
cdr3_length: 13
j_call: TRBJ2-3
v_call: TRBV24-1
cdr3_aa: CATSDFEADTQYF

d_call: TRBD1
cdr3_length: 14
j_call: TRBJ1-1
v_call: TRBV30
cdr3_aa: CAWRGTGRNTEAFF

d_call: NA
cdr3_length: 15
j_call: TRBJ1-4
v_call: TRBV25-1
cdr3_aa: CASSENGHPNEKLFF

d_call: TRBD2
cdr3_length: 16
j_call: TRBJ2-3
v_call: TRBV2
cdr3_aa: CASSVRGLAGGDTQYF

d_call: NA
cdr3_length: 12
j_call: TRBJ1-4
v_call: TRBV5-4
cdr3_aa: CASRQVWEKLFF

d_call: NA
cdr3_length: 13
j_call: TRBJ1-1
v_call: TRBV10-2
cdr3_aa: CASSSQGYGEAFF

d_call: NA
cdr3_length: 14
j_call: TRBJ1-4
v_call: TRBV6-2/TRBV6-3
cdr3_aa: CASSHIPDNEKLFF

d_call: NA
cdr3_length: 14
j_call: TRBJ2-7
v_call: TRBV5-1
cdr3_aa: CASSFSGRVDEQYF

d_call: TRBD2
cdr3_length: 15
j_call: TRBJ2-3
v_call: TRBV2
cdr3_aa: CASSGSAGGTDTQYF

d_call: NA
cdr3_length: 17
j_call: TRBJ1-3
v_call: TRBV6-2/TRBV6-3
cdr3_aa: CASSYTLPGFSGNTIYF

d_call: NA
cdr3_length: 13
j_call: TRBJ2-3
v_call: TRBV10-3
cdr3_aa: CAIMGREADTQYF

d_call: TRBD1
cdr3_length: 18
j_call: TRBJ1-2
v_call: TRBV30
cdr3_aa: CAWTLLGDRAAVNYGYTF

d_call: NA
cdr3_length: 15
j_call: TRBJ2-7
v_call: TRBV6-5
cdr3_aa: CASSYAASPNYEQYF

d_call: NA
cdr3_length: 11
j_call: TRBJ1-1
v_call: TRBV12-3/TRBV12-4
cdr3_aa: CASSGESQAFF

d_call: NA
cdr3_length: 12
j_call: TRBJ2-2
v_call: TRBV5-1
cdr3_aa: CASSKNTGELFF

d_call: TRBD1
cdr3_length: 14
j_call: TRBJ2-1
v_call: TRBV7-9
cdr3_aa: CASRRQGAIGEQFF

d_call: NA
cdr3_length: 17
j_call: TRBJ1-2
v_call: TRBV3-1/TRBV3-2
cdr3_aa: CASSHQQRVAGGYGYTF

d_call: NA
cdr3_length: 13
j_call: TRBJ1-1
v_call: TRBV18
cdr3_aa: CASSSDKNTEAFF